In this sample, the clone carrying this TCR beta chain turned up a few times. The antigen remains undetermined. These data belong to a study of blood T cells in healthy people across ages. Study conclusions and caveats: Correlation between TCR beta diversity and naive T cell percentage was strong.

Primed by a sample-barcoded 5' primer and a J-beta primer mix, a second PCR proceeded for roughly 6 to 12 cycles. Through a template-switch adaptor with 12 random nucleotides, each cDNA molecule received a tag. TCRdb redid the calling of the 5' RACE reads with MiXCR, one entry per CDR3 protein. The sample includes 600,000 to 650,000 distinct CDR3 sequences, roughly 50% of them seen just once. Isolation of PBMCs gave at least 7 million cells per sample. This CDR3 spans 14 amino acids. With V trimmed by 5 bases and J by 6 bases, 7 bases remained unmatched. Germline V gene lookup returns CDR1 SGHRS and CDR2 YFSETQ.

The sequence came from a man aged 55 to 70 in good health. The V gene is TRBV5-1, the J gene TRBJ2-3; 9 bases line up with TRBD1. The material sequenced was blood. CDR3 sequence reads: CASSSGQGPDTQYF. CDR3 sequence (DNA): TGCGCCAGCAGTTCCGGACAGGGGCCCGATACGCAGTATTTT.